The 19 T cell receptor beta chains presented below share a single source sample, sequenced in a study of T-cell reconstitution after alpha-beta-depleted transplantation in children. Unique molecular identifiers were used to barcode this TCRbeta library. TCRdb reanalysed the PCR reads using MiXCR and keeps one entry per CDR3 protein. The table records hundreds of thousands of distinct CDR3 sequences, 10% to 15% of them present only once. This material consisted of PBMCs, mostly from graft donor cells, taken 360 days after TCRalphabeta/CD19-depleted stem cell transplant. Every receptor here comes from a male patient aged 10 to 17 who had a stem cell transplant for acute myeloid leukemia, so the T cells may come from the graft donor.

The chain combines TRBV7-2 with TRBJ2-3, with 10 bases matching TRBD1. Germline V gene sequence: CDR1 SGHTA, CDR2 FQGNSA. This CDR3 is built from 14 residues. With V trimmed by 4 bases and J by 6 bases, 4 bases remained unmatched. CDR3: CASSSPGQGDTQYF. CDR3 sequence (DNA): TGTGCCAGCAGCTCGCCGGGACAGGGGGATACGCAGTATTTT.

This clonotype was counted at least ten times. The V call is TRBV12-3 or TRBV12-4, the J call TRBJ2-4; TRBD2 is a possible D gene (5 bases). This CDR3 has 14 amino acids. The V gene lost 5 bases and the J gene lost 8 bases, with 16 bases spanning the gap. CDR3 sequence: CASSPRRERHIQYF. The CDR3 region has the DNA TGTGCCAGCAGTCCTCGTAGGGAGAGGCACATTCAGTACTTC.

This clonotype has just a few counts. The chain uses TRBV13 and TRBJ2-7, with 10 positions matching TRBD1. Per the germline V gene, CDR1 is PRHDT and CDR2 is FYEKMQ (reference sequence). V lost 4 bases, J lost 6 bases, and 6 bases stayed unmatched. The CDR3 runs to 14 residues. As DNA, the CDR3 is TGTGCCAGCAGCTGGACAGGGGGTTCAGTCGAGCAGTACTTC. Its translation is CASSWTGGSVEQYF.

Here the CDR3 reads CSIGTGHYSNQPQHF. CDR3 nucleotide sequence: TGCAGTATTGGGACAGGGCATTATAGCAATCAGCCCCAGCATTTT. The chain recombines TRBV20-1 with TRBJ1-5, with 9 bases lining up with TRBD1. Trimming at V came to 8 bases and at J to 0 bases, leaving 8 bases not matched to a gene. The germline V gene encodes CDR1 DFQATT and CDR2 SNEGSKA (reference sequence). The CDR3 has 15 amino acids.

This clonotype has only a few counts. The chain recombines TRBV12-3 or TRBV12-4 with TRBJ2-7; the D gene is possibly TRBD2 (7 bases). Trimming stripped 3 bases from V and 5 bases from J, with 17 bases between. This CDR3 is built from 15 residues. DNA for the CDR3: TGTGCCAGCAGTTTGGGGGCGGGAGTCCTGAACGAGCAGTACTTC. Protein sequence: CASSLGAGVLNEQYF.

This clonotype has only a few counts. The chain couples TRBV5-1 to TRBJ2-1, with D unclear. V lost 4 bases, J lost 8 bases, and 10 bases lay in between. This CDR3 comprises 12 residues. From germline, CDR1 is SGHRS and CDR2 YFSETQ. CDR3 in DNA: TGCGCCAGCAGCCTTAACGGCGATGAGCAGTTCTTC. Its protein is CASSLNGDEQFF.

The J gene is TRBJ2-7, the V gene TRBV28; 7 bases agree with TRBD2. The V and J ends lost 7 bases and 4 bases, in that order; junction bases with no gene match: 22. The CDR3 extends over 18 amino acids. The V gene's germline CDR1 is MDHEN and CDR2 SYDVKM. In DNA form, the CDR3 reads TGTGCCAGCACCTCCAGGGTGGGAGCGGGAAAGGTGGCGTACGAGCAGTACTTC. Translated: CASTSRVGAGKVAYEQYF.

The chain carries TRBV5-1 and TRBJ1-1; no clear D gene. The CDR3 runs to 18 residues. The germline CDR1 and CDR2 sequences are SGHRS and YFSETQ. Trimming took off 0 bases at V and 0 bases at J, with 18 bases between the two ends. CDR3 protein: CASSLGAPKQPLNTEAFF. The CDR3 nucleotides are TGCGCCAGCAGCTTGGGGGCCCCAAAACAGCCTCTGAACACTGAAGCTTTCTTT.

The gene calls are TRBV20-1 and TRBJ2-7, with 8 nucleotides matching TRBD1. Germline V CDR1 and CDR2: DFQATT, SNEGSKA (reference sequence). Germline trimming cut 3 bases from V and 0 bases from J; bases unmatched to any gene: 7. The CDR3 sequence is 15 residues long. The CDR3, as DNA: TGCAGTGCTAGGGGTGGACAGGGATTCTCCTACGAGCAGTACTTC. Translated: CSARGGQGFSYEQYF.

Of note for this clonotype: One base away lies a much larger clone, so this may be a sequencing read error. This rearrangement joins TRBV5-1 to TRBJ1-5, with D maybe TRBD1 (6 bases). Germline V gene data show CDR1 as SGHRS and CDR2 as YFSETQ. The CDR3 consists of 14 residues. For the CDR3, the DNA is TGCGCCAGCGGCTTGCTGGACAGCCAAGGGCCCCAGCATTTT. Translation: CASGLLDSQGPQHF.

This clonotype was seen only a few times. CDR3 protein: CASSRMPNTGELFF. The CDR3 region has the DNA TGTGCCAGCAGCCGGATGCCGAACACCGGGGAGCTGTTTTTT. The V gene is TRBV28, the J gene TRBJ2-2; D not certain. The CDR3 spans 14 residues. V was pared by 6 bases and J by 0 bases, with 8 bases between. From germline, CDR1 is MDHEN and CDR2 SYDVKM. Complete variable domain (other parts from reference TRBV28 and TRBJ2-2): DVKVTQSSRYLVKRTGEKVFLECVQDMDHENMFWYRQDPGLGLRLIYFSYDVKMKEKGDIPEGYSVSREKKERFSLILESASTNQTSMYLCASSRMPNTGELFFGEGSRLTVL.

The chain couples TRBV29-1 to TRBJ2-4, with D possibly matching TRBD2 (6 bases). The CDR3 spans 12 residues. Trimming removed 7 bases at V and 2 bases at J, with 9 bases between. CDR1 is SQVTM, CDR2 ANQGSEA, per germline. CDR3 region: CSASATKNIQYF. The CDR3 region has the DNA TGCAGCGCTAGCGCCACCAAAAACATTCAGTACTTC.

The chain combines TRBV6-2 or TRBV6-3 with TRBJ2-2, with TRBD2 matching 7 bases. The V and J ends lost 9 bases and 7 bases, in that order; junction bases with no gene match: 8. The CDR3 has 13 residues. Germline loops: CDR1 MNHEY, CDR2 SVGEGT. The CDR3 DNA follows: TGTGCCAGTCAAGCTAGCGGACGCGGGGAGCTGTTTTTT. It is translated as CASQASGRGELFF.

This clonotype came up many times. The V gene is TRBV29-1, the J gene TRBJ1-1; D remains ambiguous. The CDR3 is 11 residues long. CDR1 and CDR2 from the germline V gene are SQVTM and ANQGSEA. Trimming removed 4 bases from V and 9 bases from J, with 12 bases in between. CDR3: CSVGDPAKAFF. The CDR3 region has the DNA TGCAGCGTTGGAGACCCAGCTAAAGCTTTCTTT.

This clonotype was found many times. The rearrangement uses TRBV5-1 and TRBJ2-3; D possibly corresponds to TRBD2 (6 bases). The CDR3 length is 14 residues. Germline CDR1 is SGHRS and CDR2 is YFSETQ. Trimming removed 9 bases at V and 0 bases at J, with 14 bases between. CDR3 sequence: CATRSGFSTDTQYF. The CDR3 DNA reads as TGCGCCACCCGGAGCGGGTTTAGCACAGATACGCAGTATTTT.

This chain joins TRBV28 and TRBJ1-2, with D unclear. Deletions cut 4 bases from V and 4 bases from J, with 10 bases between. Germline V gene lookup returns CDR1 MDHEN and CDR2 SYDVKM. The CDR3 loop spans 13 amino acids. CDR3 nucleotides: TGTGCCAGCAGTTCCTTCCGTACCTATGGCTACACCTTC. Protein product: CASSSFRTYGYTF.

This chain connects TRBV6-1 to TRBJ2-7, with 8 bases identical to TRBD1. CDR3 size: 16 residues. The germline CDR1 and CDR2 sequences are MNHNS and SASEGT. V lost 5 bases, J lost 3 bases, and 12 bases stayed unmatched. CDR3: CASSPDQGQAIYEQYF. The CDR3 nucleotides read TGTGCCAGCAGTCCGGACCAGGGACAGGCCATCTACGAGCAGTACTTC.

Ten or more counts support this clonotype. The chain carries TRBV12-3 or TRBV12-4 and TRBJ2-1, with 8 nucleotides matching TRBD1. The CDR3 loop spans 15 amino acids. V lost 6 bases to trimming and J lost 4 bases; unmatched junction nucleotides: 8. Here the CDR3 DNA reads TGTGCCAGCAGCACCGGGACAGGAAGATACAATGAGCAGTTCTTC. Its protein is CASSTGTGRYNEQFF.

This chain connects TRBV5-6 to TRBJ2-1, with 11 bases aligning to TRBD1. With V trimmed by 0 bases and J by 1 base, 9 bases remained unmatched. CDR1 and CDR2 (germline): SGHDT, YYEEEE. The CDR3 covers 19 residues. This CDR3 reads CASSLDRDRGWYSYNEQFF. The CDR3 DNA is TGTGCCAGCAGCTTGGATCGGGACAGGGGGTGGTATTCCTACAATGAGCAGTTCTTC.